This T cell receptor (beta chain) was obtained from a study of beta chain features in type 1 diabetes. Study in general: Age, gender and cell yields were similar between patients and healthy donors.

Study-wide points: Type 1 diabetes patients had TCRB CDR3s that were shorter (moderately but significantly so) in all four CD4+ subsets. Sampled from patients, naive, central memory and Treg TCRB repertoires appeared more similar than those sampled from healthy donors.

Via the markers CD45RO/CCR7/CD25/CD127/CD95/CD27, stem cell-like memory, regulatory, central memory and naive CD4+ cells were sorted. This clone was picked up a small number of times. The antigen remains unidentified. The CDR3 contains 18 residues. Germline V gene data show CDR1 as SEHNR and CDR2 as FQNEAQ (reference sequence). The V end lost 3 bases, the J end lost 0 bases, and 18 bases lay between the germline ends. All of the isolated RNA was reverse transcribed, so expressed TCRB transcripts were sequenced. Only in-frame clones appear in the TCRdb table, and some are missing; sequencing was by immunoSEQ multiplex PCR. The table includes about 280,000 clones, roughly 15% detected once.

Sequenced sample: naive CD4+ T cells from blood. J is TRBJ1-3 and V is TRBV7-9; D perhaps matches TRBD1 (5 bases). The receptor was isolated from a man aged 18 to 29 with type 1 diabetes. The CDR3 loop reads CASSLGRVVMASGNTIYF. In DNA form, the CDR3 reads TGTGCCAGCAGCTTGGGCAGGGTAGTGATGGCCTCTGGAAACACCATATATTTT.